This T cell receptor beta chain was documented in a study of post-analysis software for immune sequencing data (dated by TCRdb to about 2015). General notes on the study: Recorded disease courses included relapsing-remitting, secondary progressive and progressive-relapsing multiple sclerosis, with some patients lacking subtype annotation. Patient repertoires were compared against roughly 11 previously published healthy control repertoires from donors aged roughly 6 to 28 years. A subset of samples was prepared in parallel using single-end sample barcoding, then pooled and co-amplified after Illumina adapter ligation. What the study reported, not specific to this receptor: Compared with controls, multiple sclerosis patients had significantly lower normalized Chao1 diversity, a finding suggesting substantial peripheral T-cell clonal expansion. Significantly higher frequencies in patients than in controls were found for a few TRBV segments, including TRBV5-6, TRBV5-1 and TRBV20-1. Direct clustering with F measure showed strong co-clustering of samples prepared in the same batch, prompting a batch-effect correction. The control group was slightly older than the multiple sclerosis patient group.

Comments on this clonotype: Its cognate antigen has yet to be identified. Qualities for individual bases were not recorded, and no much larger clone is one base off.

CDR1 and CDR2 are drawn from the germline V gene: LGHNT, FRNRAP. Its CDR3 holds 16 amino acids, cysteine through phenylalanine. Here the CDR3 DNA is all that survives: 48 bases in frame from base 1. Trimming costs V 1 base and J 6 bases, and their ends lie 18 bases apart. Library generation was performed with PCR. For sequencing, an Illumina HiSeq 2500 was employed. Unique molecular identifiers were incorporated into TCR beta cDNA libraries to reduce PCR and sequencing biases. Roughly 500,000 cDNA molecules were obtained for every 1 to 10 million input T cells, so each molecule roughly corresponded to one T cell. The same protocol used for the earlier healthy control dataset was applied to prepare and sequence the patient libraries. Samples belonging to the same batch were prepared together, multiplexed and sequenced on a shared HiSeq lane. The study's own analysis went as follows. Raw barcoded reads were processed with MIGEC, and single-read molecular identifier groups were discarded before consensus assembly and CDR3 extraction. Clonotype tables were post-analysed with VDJtools, and diversity was normalized by down-sampling all datasets to the smallest sample size. Repertoire overlap clustering matched CDR3 amino acid but not nucleotide sequences to correct batch-related cross-sample contamination. Starting from the raw public reads, TCRdb applied fastp trimming at Q25, assembled clones with MiXCR and retained in-frame beta chains. Rows with one shared CDR3 protein collapse into an entry with the most common genes and DNA. For this entry, the V and J calls and clone size follow TCRdb and not the study's own pipeline. The sample table holds about 820,000 distinct CDR3 sequences, of which approximately 57% were seen once. Of the sample, approximately 4.5% falls within the top ten clones.

TCR beta repertoires were profiled from peripheral blood of some 13 young patients with multiple sclerosis to demonstrate the VDJtools post-analysis software. The multiple sclerosis patients were children and adolescents ranging in age from about 6 to 17 years. This TCR was sampled from a girl between 10 and 17 years old with multiple sclerosis. The receptor chain draws on TRBV12-5 and TRBJ1-2, with the D gene too uncertain to name. Sequenced material: blood. The nucleotide sequence is TGTGCTAGTGGTTTGGCCTTGGAGGGTCCTAGAGATGGCTACACCTTC. Protein translation: CASGLALEGPRDGYTF. Full variable domain (CDR3 extended with the reference TRBV12-5 and TRBJ1-2 proteins): DARVTQTPRHKVTEMGQEVTMRCQPILGHNTVFWYRQTMMQGLELLAYFRNRAPLDDSGMPKDRFSAEMPDATLATLKIQPSEPRDSAVYFCASGLALEGPRDGYTFGSGTRLTVV.